Listed below are T cell receptor beta chains from one sample, sequenced in a study of blood T cell repertoires in COVID-19. Profiled with immunoSEQ multiplex PCR; TCRdb holds only in-frame clones, not every one. The table shows some 150,000 clones, with approximately 86% occurring only once. Sequencing input: peripheral blood. Source of these receptors: a woman in her forties or fifties with acute or convalescent COVID-19. Both conserved end residues are part of each CDR3. The D gene is left open where the match is weak. A row's size may be missing; if present it is once, few, many or a size class.

j_gene,len,abundance,d_gene,v_gene,CDR3aa,CDR3nt
TRBJ2-1,13,-,TRBD1,TRBV7-3,CASSPTGVNEQFF,TGTGCCAGCAGCCCGACAGGGGTGAATGAGCAGTTCTTC
TRBJ2-7,14,-,-,TRBV6-6,CASSYRGPPYEQYF,TGTGCCAGCAGTTACAGAGGCCCCCCCTACGAGCAGTACTTC
TRBJ2-3,15,-,-,TRBV2,CASSDQALSTDTQYF,TGTGCCAGCAGTGATCAGGCCCTTAGCACAGATACGCAGTATTTT
TRBJ1-6,16,-,-,TRBV11-2,CASSLIRRLGNSPLHF,TGTGCCAGCAGCTTAATTCGGAGACTCGGGAATTCACCCCTCCACTTT
TRBJ1-1,14,-,-,TRBV5-4,CASSFIEMNTEAFF,TGTGCCAGCAGCTTTATAGAAATGAACACTGAAGCTTTCTTT
TRBJ1-1,19,once,TRBD1,TRBV5-5,CASSLEREQGALMNTEAFF,TGTGCCAGCAGCTTGGAGAGAGAACAGGGGGCGCTAATGAACACTGAAGCTTTCTTT
TRBJ2-5,14,-,TRBD2,TRBV18,CASSPEGGKETQYF,TGTGCCAGCTCCCCGGAGGGAGGGAAAGAGACCCAGTACTTC
TRBJ1-2,14,once,-,TRBV3-1/TRBV3-2,CASSLGTTPYGYTF,TGTGCCAGCAGCCTAGGGACAACGCCATATGGCTACACCTTC
TRBJ2-1,16,-,-,TRBV21-1,CASSKVRLAGGDEQFF,TGTGCCAGCAGCAAAGTTCGTCTAGCGGGGGGGGATGAGCAGTTCTTC
TRBJ1-5,15,-,TRBD1,TRBV7-9,CASSPGTGGRQPQHF,TGTGCCAGCAGCCCCGGGACAGGAGGGCGCCAGCCCCAGCATTTT
TRBJ2-7,14,few,TRBD1,TRBV6-2/TRBV6-3,CASSGTGGLGEQYF,TGTGCCAGCAGCGGGACAGGGGGGTTGGGGGAGCAGTACTTC
TRBJ2-7,16,-,-,TRBV24-1,CATSDLPQGNGYEQYF,TGTGCCACCAGTGATTTGCCCCAGGGGAATGGCTACGAGCAGTACTTC
TRBJ2-1,17,-,-,TRBV9,CASSLKKGQLSYNEQFF,TGTGCCAGCAGCCTAAAAAAAGGACAACTCTCCTACAATGAGCAGTTCTTC
TRBJ2-7,15,once,TRBD1,TRBV7-2,CASSLTGGSVDEQYF,TGTGCCAGCAGCTTAACAGGGGGGAGTGTCGACGAGCAGTACTTC
TRBJ1-1,18,once,TRBD1,TRBV19,CASSTNQDRTAANTEAFF,TGTGCCAGTAGTACGAATCAGGACAGGACAGCAGCGAACACTGAAGCTTTCTTT
TRBJ2-1,17,-,TRBD2,TRBV5-6,CASSPLLAGGPNNEQFF,TGTGCCAGCAGCCCGCTTTTAGCGGGGGGGCCGAACAATGAGCAGTTCTTC
TRBJ1-2,16,-,-,TRBV21-1,CASSHQRTGKDGGYTF,TGTGCCAGCAGCCACCAAAGGACAGGGAAGGACGGTGGCTACACCTTC
TRBJ2-7,14,-,-,TRBV5-1,CASSTQTGSYEQYF,TGCGCCAGCAGCACCCAGACAGGATCCTACGAGCAGTACTTC
TRBJ2-6,16,-,TRBD1,TRBV10-2,CASTGTGLSGANVLTF,TGCGCCAGCACCGGGACAGGGCTCTCTGGGGCCAACGTCCTGACTTTC
TRBJ1-5,15,once,-,TRBV18,CASSPGTTSNQPQHF,TGTGCCAGCTCACCCGGGACAACAAGCAATCAGCCCCAGCATTTT
TRBJ2-3,14,-,-,TRBV6-5,CANYGREVVDTQYF,TGTGCCAACTACGGCAGGGAGGTGGTAGATACGCAGTATTTT
TRBJ1-2,17,-,TRBD1,TRBV6-2/TRBV6-3,CASSYGTQGALNYGYTF,TGTGCCAGCAGTTACGGGACTCAGGGGGCCCTTAACTATGGCTACACCTTC
TRBJ2-2,13,once,-,TRBV30,CAWNRENTGELFF,TGTGCCTGGAACAGGGAGAACACCGGGGAGCTGTTTTTT
TRBJ2-3,14,-,-,TRBV11-2,CASSLDRGSDTQYF,TGTGCCAGCAGCTTAGATCGAGGGTCAGATACGCAGTATTTT
TRBJ2-2,16,-,-,TRBV7-3,CASSLMASANTGELFF,TGTGCCAGCAGCTTAATGGCCAGCGCGAACACCGGGGAGCTGTTTTTT
TRBJ2-4,17,few,TRBD1,TRBV4-1,CASSHHSGTGAKNIQYF,TGCGCCAGCAGCCATCATTCCGGGACAGGGGCCAAAAACATTCAGTACTTC
TRBJ2-5,16,-,TRBD2,TRBV3-1/TRBV3-2,CASSHRLAGGRETQYF,TGTGCCAGCAGCCATAGACTAGCGGGGGGCCGGGAGACCCAGTACTTC
TRBJ2-2,16,-,TRBD1,TRBV4-1,CASSPRTGYGAGELFF,TGCGCCAGCAGCCCCCGGACAGGGTACGGCGCCGGGGAGCTGTTTTTT
TRBJ1-2,14,-,TRBD1,TRBV6-5,CASSYPGQSYGYTF,TGTGCCAGCAGTTACCCGGGACAGAGCTATGGCTACACCTTC
TRBJ2-7,14,-,-,TRBV20-1,CSASAGPLTYEQYF,TGCAGTGCTAGTGCAGGCCCTCTCACCTACGAGCAGTACTTC
TRBJ2-7,13,once,-,TRBV7-9,CASSLELALPQYF,TGTGCCAGCAGCTTAGAACTAGCCCTACCGCAGTACTTC
TRBJ2-2,14,-,TRBD1,TRBV5-1,CASLGTGNTGELFF,TGCGCCAGCCTCGGGACAGGTAACACCGGGGAGCTGTTTTTT
TRBJ2-2,15,-,TRBD2,TRBV10-1,CASSDLGTSTGELFF,TGCGCCAGCAGTGATTTGGGGACTAGCACCGGGGAGCTGTTTTTT
TRBJ1-1,16,few,-,TRBV7-9,CASRAGGIMRNTEAFF,TGTGCCAGCAGGGCCGGGGGGATTATGCGGAACACTGAAGCTTTCTTT
TRBJ2-7,15,-,TRBD1,TRBV6-2/TRBV6-3,CASSATGGELYEQYF,TGTGCCAGCAGTGCGACAGGGGGCGAGCTCTACGAGCAGTACTTC
TRBJ2-3,13,-,-,TRBV19,CASSKTGLNTQYF,TGTGCCAGTAGTAAGACAGGTCTGAATACGCAGTATTTT
TRBJ1-5,15,-,TRBD1,TRBV28,CASRRDRVSNQPQHF,TGTGCCAGCAGGCGGGACAGGGTGAGCAATCAGCCCCAGCATTTT
TRBJ1-1,13,-,-,TRBV5-6,CASSLLRGTEAFF,TGTGCCAGCAGCTTGCTACGCGGCACTGAAGCTTTCTTT
TRBJ1-2,13,few,-,TRBV15,CATSRGFRESYTF,TGTGCCACCAGCAGAGGATTCAGGGAAAGCTACACCTTC
TRBJ1-1,13,few,TRBD1,TRBV10-3,CAISESGQAEAFF,TGTGCCATCAGTGAGTCGGGACAGGCAGAAGCTTTCTTT
TRBJ2-7,13,once,-,TRBV4-1,CASSQDGGSEQYF,TGCGCCAGCAGCCAAGATGGGGGCTCCGAGCAGTACTTC
TRBJ1-2,15,-,TRBD1,TRBV27,CASSPRDRGFDGYTF,TGTGCCAGCAGTCCCCGGGACAGGGGGTTTGATGGCTACACCTTC
TRBJ1-2,14,-,TRBD1,TRBV9,CASSATGANYGYTF,TGTGCCAGCAGCGCGACAGGGGCTAACTATGGCTACACCTTC
TRBJ1-4,13,-,-,TRBV7-9,CASRRELGEKLFF,TGTGCCAGCAGGCGGGAGCTTGGAGAAAAACTGTTTTTT
TRBJ2-1,14,-,-,TRBV2,CASSEATRVNEQFF,TGTGCCAGCAGTGAGGCGACTAGGGTTAATGAGCAGTTCTTC
TRBJ1-5,14,-,-,TRBV7-2,CASSGGEFYQPQHF,TGTGCCAGCAGCGGGGGGGAATTTTATCAGCCCCAGCATTTT
TRBJ2-3,16,-,TRBD1,TRBV5-6,CASSFGTGRLTDTQYF,TGTGCCAGCAGCTTCGGGACAGGCAGGCTCACAGATACGCAGTATTTT
TRBJ1-2,13,once,-,TRBV7-9,CASSLAGIRIGTF,TGTGCCAGCAGCTTAGCCGGGATCAGGATAGGCACCTTC